These 19 T cell receptor beta chains originate from one sample sequenced in a study of OX40 agonist ivuxolimab in advanced cancers. Sequenced by immunoSEQ multiplex PCR; TCRdb stores in-frame clones only, minus some. The sample contains about 49,000 clones, 85% of which appear only once. Sample: CD4+ or CD8+ T cells sorted from blood, taken in a trial of the OX40 agonist ivuxolimab. These receptors were collected from an adult with an advanced solid tumor such as melanoma, head and neck, liver or kidney cancer.

There are many counts of this clone. This rearrangement joins TRBV4-1 to TRBJ2-7, with D perhaps TRBD2 (6 bases). The CDR3 totals 13 residues. V dropped 3 bases and J dropped 2 bases, with 8 bases sitting between them. Germline loops: CDR1 MGHRA, CDR2 YSYEKL. The CDR3 bases are TGCGCCAGCAGCCAGGGGGGAACCTACGAGCAGTACGTC. It translates to CASSQGGTYEQYV.

In its sample, this clone was seen once. V and J are TRBV27 and TRBJ2-2; D might be TRBD2 (7 bases). The CDR3 contains 21 residues. V shed 7 bases and J shed 3 bases, with 33 bases lying between them. CDR1 is MNHEY and CDR2 is SMNVEV in the germline V gene (reference sequence). The CDR3 nucleotides read TGTGCCAGCAACCTTAGGGGGGGAGGCCCGGCCGTAATTGGGGACACCGGGGAGCTGTTTTTT. It translates to CASNLRGGGPAVIGDTGELFF.

The DNA of the CDR3 is TGTGCCAGCAGCCCTACAGGGCACAATGAGCAGTTCTTC. Its protein is CASSPTGHNEQFF. This rearrangement joins TRBV9 to TRBJ2-1, with D possibly being TRBD1 (6 bases). The CDR3 is 13 residues long. The V gene lost 4 bases and the J gene lost 5 bases, with 10 bases spanning the gap. Germline V gives CDR1 SGDLS, CDR2 YYNGEE.

The J gene is TRBJ2-3, the V gene TRBV5-1; 10 positions match TRBD1. V was clipped by 7 bases and J by 2 bases; unmatched bases: 1. The CDR3 totals 13 residues. The germline CDR1 and CDR2 sequences are SGHRS and YFSETQ. CDR3 in amino acids: CASGQGVTDTQYF. Here the CDR3 DNA reads TGCGCCAGCGGACAGGGGGTCACAGATACGCAGTATTTT.

V is TRBV19 and J is TRBJ2-4; D is uncertain. This CDR3 comprises 15 residues. V was shortened by 2 bases and J by 6 bases, with 14 bases between the two germline ends. Germline V CDR1 and CDR2: LNHDA, SQIVND (reference sequence). DNA for the CDR3: TGTGCCAGTAGTATACCCTCTTACAATGGAAACATTCAGTACTTC. Translation: CASSIPSYNGNIQYF.

V is TRBV4-3 and J is TRBJ2-2; tentatively, D is TRBD1 or TRBD2 (5 bases each). This CDR3 spans 19 amino acids. Per germline, CDR1 LGHNA and CDR2 YSLEER. V was clipped by 1 base and J by 3 bases, with 21 bases between them. CDR3 in amino acids: CASSQVFTGQGMDTGELFF. The CDR3 nucleotides read TGCGCCAGCAGCCAAGTTTTTACGGGGCAGGGTATGGACACCGGGGAGCTGTTTTTT.

This chain connects TRBV4-3 to TRBJ1-1; tentative D call: TRBD1 (5 bases). The CDR3 is 15 amino acids. CDR1 LGHNA and CDR2 YSLEER come from the germline V gene. Trimming pared 0 bases from V and 5 bases from J, leaving 13 bases between. The CDR3 sequence is CASSQDSGLETEAFF. The CDR3 DNA reads as TGCGCCAGCAGCCAAGATTCGGGGCTCGAGACTGAAGCTTTCTTT.

The gene calls are TRBV27 and TRBJ2-6; 11 nucleotides match TRBD1. The CDR3 has 17 residues. Germline V gives CDR1 MNHEY, CDR2 SMNVEV (reference sequence). The ends lost 7 bases at V and 2 bases at J; junction bases unmatched: 7. CDR3 nucleotides: TGTGCCAGCACCGGGACAGGGGGTGACCCTGGGGCCAACGTCCTGACTTTC. This encodes CASTGTGGDPGANVLTF.

The V gene is TRBV27, the J gene TRBJ2-1; D may be TRBD2 (5 bases). The CDR3 has 16 residues. Looked up from germline, CDR1 is MNHEY and CDR2 is SMNVEV (reference sequence). V was shortened by 0 bases and J by 0 bases, with 9 bases between the two germline ends. This CDR3 reads CASSLSLGSSYNEQFF. In DNA, the CDR3 is TGTGCCAGCAGTTTATCTTTGGGGAGCTCCTACAATGAGCAGTTCTTC.

This clone was seen a handful of times. The V call is TRBV28, the J call TRBJ2-1; D not resolved. The CDR3 runs to 13 residues. Trimming stripped 5 bases from V and 10 bases from J, with 15 bases between. Looked up from germline, CDR1 is MDHEN and CDR2 is SYDVKM. The CDR3 coding sequence is TGTGCCAGCAGTATCCTTAGGGATGACGAGCAGTTCTTC. This gives the protein CASSILRDDEQFF.

This chain connects TRBV19 to TRBJ1-5, with 9 bases matching TRBD1. The CDR3 consists of 14 residues. Per the germline V gene, CDR1 is LNHDA and CDR2 is SQIVND (reference sequence). V was clipped by 5 bases and J by 7 bases; unmatched bases: 6. The CDR3 protein is CASSLWTGDQPQHF. DNA of the CDR3: TGTGCCAGTAGTCTATGGACAGGGGACCAGCCCCAGCATTTT.

This chain uses TRBV6-1 with TRBJ1-5, with 9 bases aligning to TRBD1. The V gene end was trimmed by 10 bases and the J gene end by 7 bases; junction bases not matched to a gene: 11. Germline values: CDR1 MNHNS, CDR2 SASEGT. There are 14 residues in the CDR3. Here the CDR3 reads CATEVGTGTQPQHF. In DNA, the CDR3 is TGTGCCACCGAAGTTGGGACAGGGACGCAGCCCCAGCATTTT.

V and J are TRBV5-6 and TRBJ1-5; no clear D gene. The CDR3 extends over 14 amino acids. Germline V gives CDR1 SGHDT, CDR2 YYEEEE. V was pared by 2 bases and J by 2 bases, with 8 bases between. This CDR3 is CASSLGSGNQPQHF. The DNA of the CDR3 is TGTGCCAGCAGCTTAGGGAGTGGCAATCAGCCCCAGCATTTT.

This chain connects TRBV19 to TRBJ2-2, with unresolved D. Between the trimmed V and J ends, which lost 8 bases and 9 bases, there was a span of 10 bases. The length of the CDR3 is 11 residues. Germline-derived CDR1 and CDR2 are LNHDA and SQIVND (reference sequence). CDR3 region: CASLGDWELFF. CDR3 in DNA: TGTGCCAGTCTTGGGGATTGGGAGCTGTTTTTT.

CDR3 region: CASSDRQGISNTEAFF. CDR3 nucleotides: TGTGCCAGCAGCGACCGACAGGGGATCTCGAACACTGAAGCTTTCTTT. V gene TRBV9 combines with J gene TRBJ1-1, with 8 bases that match TRBD1. V lost 3 bases and J lost 1; bases outside the gene matches: 8. Germline values: CDR1 SGDLS, CDR2 YYNGEE. This CDR3 comprises 16 residues.

This clone was detected only a few times. The rearrangement links TRBV19 to TRBJ1-2; the match to TRBD1 covers 9 bases. The CDR3 runs to 14 residues. CDR1 and CDR2 (germline): LNHDA, SQIVND (reference sequence). V shed 5 bases, J shed 6 bases, and the junction held 7 bases outside the gene matches. The CDR3 DNA sequence: TGTGCCAGTAGTGTGGATGGGACAGGGAATGGCTACACCTTC. As protein: CASSVDGTGNGYTF.

CDR3 in DNA: TGTGCCAGCAGCTTAGTACGAGGGAGAGAGACCCAGTACTTC. This sequence encodes CASSLVRGRETQYF. The chain employs TRBV13 and TRBJ2-5; a weak D match, TRBD2 (5 bases). Trimming took 1 base from V and 4 from J, leaving 10 bases between them. Germline CDR1 reads PRHDT; CDR2 reads FYEKMQ (reference sequence). CDR3 length: 14 residues.

The rearrangement uses TRBV4-3 and TRBJ1-1; D unclear. Germline V CDR1 and CDR2: LGHNA, YSLEER. The CDR3 spans 14 residues. Trimming removed 0 bases at V and 0 bases at J, with 5 bases between. In DNA form, the CDR3 reads TGCGCCAGCAGCCAAGAAGGGCTGAACACTGAAGCTTTCTTT. This sequence encodes CASSQEGLNTEAFF.

J is TRBJ2-3 and V is TRBV27, with TRBD2 matching 10 bases. The CDR3 consists of 14 residues. Germline trimming cut 6 bases from V and 4 bases from J; bases unmatched to any gene: 4. Looked up from germline, CDR1 is MNHEY and CDR2 is SMNVEV (reference sequence). The CDR3 nucleotides read TGTGCCAGCAGGATAGCGGGGGGACCAGATACGCAGTATTTT. It encodes CASRIAGGPDTQYF.